The rows below give T cell receptor beta chains drawn from one sample of a study of identical twins. TCRdb processed the 5' RACE reads anew with MiXCR; each CDR3 protein has one entry. The sample carries some 1,600,000 distinct CDR3 sequences, around a third recorded once. The sequenced material came from cord blood. The receptors shown here come from a newborn girl in good health. The CDR3 runs from the conserved cysteine through the conserved F or W. D genes are given only for firm matches. A row's size may be missing; if present it is once, few, many or a size class.

d_call clone_size j_call v_call cdr3_aa cdr3_nt
- - TRBJ2-1 TRBV20-1 CSATLFRGANNEQFF TGCAGTGCCACCCTATTTCGGGGGGCCAATAATGAGCAGTTCTTC
- - TRBJ1-2 TRBV27 CASSWDGLYGYTF TGTGCCAGCAGCTGGGATGGGCTCTATGGCTACACCTTC
- - TRBJ2-3 TRBV10-1 CASSRQVRGTDTQYF TGCGCCAGCAGTCGACAGGTCCGTGGCACAGATACGCAGTATTTT
- - TRBJ2-2 TRBV5-1 CASSFGDYTGELFF TGCGCCAGCAGCTTCGGGGATTACACCGGGGAGCTGTTTTTT
- - TRBJ1-1 TRBV28 CASSLGPNAFF TGTGCCAGCAGTTTAGGCCCCAATGCTTTCTTT
- - TRBJ1-2 TRBV4-2 CASNRHGGYGYTF TGTGCCAGCAACAGACACGGGGGATATGGCTACACCTTC
TRBD2 - TRBJ2-1 TRBV20-1 CSARSLAGGPAYNEQFF TGCAGTGCTAGAAGTCTAGCGGGGGGGCCGGCCTACAATGAGCAGTTCTTC
- - TRBJ1-6 TRBV11-2 CASGRGLSPLHF TGTGCCAGCGGGCGGGGGCTGTCACCCCTCCACTTT
- few TRBJ2-3 TRBV25-1 CASSEKGGTDTQYF TGTGCCAGCAGTGAGAAGGGGGGCACAGATACGCAGTATTTT
- many TRBJ1-1 TRBV29-1 CSGNQGLNTEAFF TGCAGCGGGAACCAGGGGCTGAACACTGAAGCTTTCTTT
- - TRBJ1-5 TRBV6-1 CASSENVAPYSNQPQHF TGTGCCAGCAGTGAAAACGTGGCACCTTATAGCAATCAGCCCCAGCATTTT
- many TRBJ1-5 TRBV29-1 CSVQGGSNQPQHF TGCAGCGTTCAGGGCGGTAGCAATCAGCCCCAGCATTTT
- - TRBJ2-5 TRBV6-1 CASRIYYNEQYF TGTGCCAGCAGGATCTACTACAATGAGCAGTACTTC
- - TRBJ1-2 TRBV12-3/TRBV12-4 CASRPGGSDYTF TGTGCCAGCAGACCGGGGGGCAGCGACTACACCTTC
- - TRBJ2-1 TRBV5-1 CASSLNENEQFF TGCGCCAGCAGCTTGAATGAGAATGAGCAGTTCTTC
TRBD2 - TRBJ2-1 TRBV7-9 CASSLAGWRESRLFYNEQFF TGTGCCAGCAGCTTAGCGGGTTGGCGGGAGTCCCGTCTCTTCTACAATGAGCAGTTCTTC
- few TRBJ2-5 TRBV6-5 CASSYRQGPKREQYF TGTGCCAGCAGTTACAGGCAGGGGCCGAAAAGGGAGCAGTACTTC
TRBD1 - TRBJ2-7 TRBV6-1 CASATGEPYEQYF TGTGCCAGCGCGACAGGGGAACCCTACGAGCAGTACTTC
TRBD1 few TRBJ2-3 TRBV6-2/TRBV6-3 CASSLSGQGPLDTQYF TGTGCCAGCAGTCTATCGGGACAGGGCCCCCTTGATACGCAGTATTTT
- - TRBJ1-2 TRBV6-5 CASSYVPQGTNYGYTF TGTGCCAGCAGTTACGTCCCACAGGGAACTAACTATGGCTACACCTTC
- - TRBJ2-5 TRBV28 CASSLADRGQETQYF TGTGCCAGCAGCCTTGCCGATAGGGGCCAAGAGACCCAGTACTTC
TRBD2 many TRBJ2-1 TRBV28 CASSLLAGADEQFF TGTGCCAGCAGTTTACTAGCGGGAGCCGATGAGCAGTTCTTC
- - TRBJ1-4 TRBV28 CASSFLKSDRTNEKLFF TGTGCCAGCAGTTTCCTCAAATCGGACAGAACTAATGAAAAACTGTTTTTT
- - TRBJ2-3 TRBV7-6 CASSPGGNTQYF TGTGCCAGCAGCCCCGGTGGTAATACGCAGTATTTT
- - TRBJ1-1 TRBV11-2 CASTLAAVSEAFF TGTGCCAGCACCCTAGCGGCGGTGAGTGAAGCTTTCTTT
- many TRBJ2-7 TRBV27 CASSSPARSSYEQYF TGTGCCAGCAGTTCCCCCGCCAGGTCCTCCTACGAGCAGTACTTC
- - TRBJ2-7 TRBV20-1 CSARGSSYYEQYF TGCAGTGCTAGAGGTTCCAGTTACTACGAGCAGTACTTC
TRBD1 few TRBJ1-1 TRBV20-1 CSASFGQGNTEAFF TGCAGTGCTAGTTTTGGACAGGGCAACACTGAAGCTTTCTTT
- few TRBJ2-5 TRBV2 CASSGVGDKTQYF TGTGCCAGCAGTGGTGTCGGCGACAAGACCCAGTACTTC
- - TRBJ2-3 TRBV7-2 CASSGVVRDTQYF TGTGCCAGCAGCGGGGTGGTTAGGGATACGCAGTATTTT
TRBD1 many TRBJ1-2 TRBV6-6 CASSYYRGPNYGYTF TGTGCCAGCAGTTACTACAGGGGGCCTAACTATGGCTACACCTTC
- - TRBJ1-2 TRBV4-1 CASSQDKRAGGGYTF TGCGCCAGCAGCCAAGATAAAAGGGCCGGTGGTGGCTACACCTTC
TRBD2 few TRBJ2-7 TRBV27 CASSLGGLAGAVFSYEQYF TGTGCCAGCAGTTTAGGGGGACTAGCGGGAGCCGTCTTTTCCTACGAGCAGTACTTC
- few TRBJ2-1 TRBV6-5 CASSYQAFNYNEQFF TGTGCCAGCAGTTATCAAGCGTTCAACTACAATGAGCAGTTCTTC
- - TRBJ2-3 TRBV5-1 CASSGRDSLGTDTQYF TGCGCCAGCAGCGGGAGGGACAGCCTCGGCACAGATACGCAGTATTTT
- once TRBJ1-2 TRBV20-1 CSAWTSSNYGYTF TGCAGTGCCTGGACATCCTCTAACTATGGCTACACCTTC
- few TRBJ2-3 TRBV7-9 CASSLVGHRDTQYF TGTGCCAGCAGCTTAGTGGGTCATCGCGATACGCAGTATTTT
- few TRBJ2-3 TRBV12-3/TRBV12-4 CASRRVALADTQYF TGTGCCAGCAGGCGGGTCGCGCTGGCAGATACGCAGTATTTT
TRBD2 - TRBJ2-3 TRBV3-1 CASSRSGGVLTDTQYF TGTGCCAGCAGCCGGAGCGGGGGGGTTCTCACAGATACGCAGTATTTT
- - TRBJ2-3 TRBV6-6 CASSYYRSNKDTQYF TGTGCCAGCAGTTACTATCGCTCTAACAAGGATACGCAGTATTTT
- - TRBJ2-7 TRBV4-1 CASSQGTAYNEQYF TGCGCCAGCAGCCAAGGGACGGCATACAATGAGCAGTACTTC
- - TRBJ2-3 TRBV9 CASRPPNRERTDTQYF TGTGCCAGCAGACCCCCGAACAGGGAACGCACAGATACGCAGTATTTT